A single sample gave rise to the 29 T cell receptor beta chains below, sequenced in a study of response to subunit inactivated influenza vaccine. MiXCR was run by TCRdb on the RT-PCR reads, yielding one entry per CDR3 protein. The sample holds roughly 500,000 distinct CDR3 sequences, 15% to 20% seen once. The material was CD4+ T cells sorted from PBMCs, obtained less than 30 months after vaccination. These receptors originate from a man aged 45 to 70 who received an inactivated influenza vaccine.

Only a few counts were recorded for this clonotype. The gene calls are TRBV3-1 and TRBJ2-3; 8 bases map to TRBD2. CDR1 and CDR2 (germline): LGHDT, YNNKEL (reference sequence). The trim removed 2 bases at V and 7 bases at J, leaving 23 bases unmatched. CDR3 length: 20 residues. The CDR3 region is CASSQNRGREGRVRSNTQYF. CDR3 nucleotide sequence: TGTGCCAGCAGCCAAAATAGGGGACGGGAGGGCCGGGTTCGGTCGAATACGCAGTATTTT.

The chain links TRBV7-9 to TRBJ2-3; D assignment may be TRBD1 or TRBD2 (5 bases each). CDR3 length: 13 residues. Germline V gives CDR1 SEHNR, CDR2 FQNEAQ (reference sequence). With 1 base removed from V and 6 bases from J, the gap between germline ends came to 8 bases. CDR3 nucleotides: TGTGCCAGCAGCTTAGGGGGGTCGGATACGCAGTATTTT. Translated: CASSLGGSDTQYF.

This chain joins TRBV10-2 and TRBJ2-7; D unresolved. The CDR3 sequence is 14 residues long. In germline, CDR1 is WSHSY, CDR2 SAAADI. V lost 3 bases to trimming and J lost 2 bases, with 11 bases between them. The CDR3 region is CASSETWATYEQYF. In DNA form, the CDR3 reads TGCGCCAGCAGTGAAACGTGGGCTACCTACGAGCAGTACTTC.

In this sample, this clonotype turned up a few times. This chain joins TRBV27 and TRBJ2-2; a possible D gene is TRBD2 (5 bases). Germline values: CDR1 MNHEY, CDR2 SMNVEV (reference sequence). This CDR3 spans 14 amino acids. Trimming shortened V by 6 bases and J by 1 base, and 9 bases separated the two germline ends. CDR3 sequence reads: CASRGSLNTGELFF. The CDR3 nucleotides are TGTGCCAGCAGAGGGAGCCTGAACACCGGGGAGCTGTTTTTT.

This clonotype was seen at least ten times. In DNA, the CDR3 is TGTGCCAGCAGCCCAGACAGGGCCGGAAACACCATATATTTT. Residues: CASSPDRAGNTIYF. This sequence joins TRBV3-1 and TRBJ1-3; TRBD1 matches at 7 bases. CDR3 size: 14 residues. Trimming at V came to 4 bases and at J to 4 bases, leaving 4 bases not matched to a gene. CDR1 LGHDT and CDR2 YNNKEL come from the germline V gene (reference sequence). Full variable domain (outside the CDR3, taken from reference TRBV3-1 and TRBJ1-3): DTAVSQTPKYLVTQMGNDKSIKCEQNLGHDTMYWYKQDSKKFLKIMFSYNNKELIINETVPNRFSPKSPDKAHLNLHINSLELGDSAVYFCASSPDRAGNTIYFGEGSWLTVV.

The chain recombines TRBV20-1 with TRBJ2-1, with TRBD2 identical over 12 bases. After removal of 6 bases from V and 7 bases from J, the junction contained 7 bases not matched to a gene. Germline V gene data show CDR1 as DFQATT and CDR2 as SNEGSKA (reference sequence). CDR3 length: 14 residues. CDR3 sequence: CSATGTSGFNEQFF. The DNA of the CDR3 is TGCAGTGCCACCGGGACTAGCGGGTTTAATGAGCAGTTCTTC.

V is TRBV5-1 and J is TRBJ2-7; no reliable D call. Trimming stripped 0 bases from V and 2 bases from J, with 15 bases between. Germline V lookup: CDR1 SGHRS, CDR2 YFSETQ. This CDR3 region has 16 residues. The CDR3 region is CASSLDMSGRPYEQYF. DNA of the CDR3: TGCGCCAGCAGCTTGGATATGTCAGGCCGCCCCTACGAGCAGTACTTC. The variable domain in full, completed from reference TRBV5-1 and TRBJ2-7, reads KAGVTQTPRYLIKTRGQQVTLSCSPISGHRSVSWYQQTPGQGLQFLFEYFSETQRNKGNFPGRFSGRQFSNSRSEMNVSTLELGDSALYLCASSLDMSGRPYEQYFGPGTRLTVT.

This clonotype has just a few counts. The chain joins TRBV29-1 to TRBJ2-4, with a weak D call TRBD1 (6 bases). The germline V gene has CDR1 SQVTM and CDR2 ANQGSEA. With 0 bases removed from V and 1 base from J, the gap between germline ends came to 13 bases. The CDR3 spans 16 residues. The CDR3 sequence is CSVEDPAQGAKNIQYF. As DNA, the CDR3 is TGCAGCGTTGAAGATCCGGCCCAGGGGGCCAAAAACATTCAGTACTTC.

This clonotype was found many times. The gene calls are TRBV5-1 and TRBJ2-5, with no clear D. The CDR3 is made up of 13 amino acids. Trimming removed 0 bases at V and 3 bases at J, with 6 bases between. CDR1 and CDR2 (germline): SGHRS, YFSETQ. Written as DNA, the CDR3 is TGCGCCAGCAGCTTGGGGACGGAAGAGACCCAGTACTTC. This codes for CASSLGTEETQYF.

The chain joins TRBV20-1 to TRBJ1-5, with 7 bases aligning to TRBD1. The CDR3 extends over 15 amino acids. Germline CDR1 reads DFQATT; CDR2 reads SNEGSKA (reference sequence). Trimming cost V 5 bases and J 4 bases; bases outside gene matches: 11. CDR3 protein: CSAAQTGLINQPQHF. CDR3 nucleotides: TGCAGTGCTGCCCAGACAGGGTTAATAAATCAGCCCCAGCATTTT.

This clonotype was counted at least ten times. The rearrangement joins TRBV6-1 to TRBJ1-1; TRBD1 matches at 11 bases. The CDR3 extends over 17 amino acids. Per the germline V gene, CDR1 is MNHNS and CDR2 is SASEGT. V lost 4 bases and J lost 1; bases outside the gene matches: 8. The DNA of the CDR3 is TGTGCCAGCAGTGTGCCGGACAGGGGGCCCGCGAACACTGAAGCTTTCTTT. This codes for CASSVPDRGPANTEAFF.

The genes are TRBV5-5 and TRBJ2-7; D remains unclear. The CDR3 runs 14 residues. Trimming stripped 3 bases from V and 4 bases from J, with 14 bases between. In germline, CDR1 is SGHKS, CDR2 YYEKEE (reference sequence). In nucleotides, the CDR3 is TGTGCCAGCAGCTGGGCGACAAGGCAATACGAGCAGTACTTC. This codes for CASSWATRQYEQYF.

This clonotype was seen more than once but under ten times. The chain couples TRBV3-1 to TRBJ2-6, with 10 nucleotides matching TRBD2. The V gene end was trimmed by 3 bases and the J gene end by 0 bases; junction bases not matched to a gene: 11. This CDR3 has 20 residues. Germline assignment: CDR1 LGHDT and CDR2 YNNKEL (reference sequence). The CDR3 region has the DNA TGTGCCAGCAGCCAGATCTTCCTAGCGGGGGAACGCTCTGGGGCCAACGTCCTGACTTTC. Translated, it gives CASSQIFLAGERSGANVLTF.

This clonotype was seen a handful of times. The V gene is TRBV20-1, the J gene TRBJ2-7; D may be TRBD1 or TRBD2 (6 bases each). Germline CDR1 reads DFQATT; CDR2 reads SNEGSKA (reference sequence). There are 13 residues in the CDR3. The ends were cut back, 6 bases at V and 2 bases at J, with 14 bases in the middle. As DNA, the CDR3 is TGCAGTGCCCCTGGGGGCGGGACCTACGAGCAGTACTTC. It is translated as CSAPGGGTYEQYF.

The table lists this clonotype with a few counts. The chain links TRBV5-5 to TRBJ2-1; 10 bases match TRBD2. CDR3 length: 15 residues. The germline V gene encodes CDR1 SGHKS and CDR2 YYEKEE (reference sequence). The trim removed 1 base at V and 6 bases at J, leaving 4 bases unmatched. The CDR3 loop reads CASSLTSGVFNEQFF. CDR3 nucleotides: TGTGCCAGCAGCTTGACTAGCGGGGTCTTCAATGAGCAGTTCTTC.

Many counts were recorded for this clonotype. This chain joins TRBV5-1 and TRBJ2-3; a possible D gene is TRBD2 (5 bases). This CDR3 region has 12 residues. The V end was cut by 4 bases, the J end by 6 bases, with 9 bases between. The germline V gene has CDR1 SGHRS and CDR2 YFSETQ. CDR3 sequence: CASSRSGDTQYF. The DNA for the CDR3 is TGCGCCAGCAGCCGTTCGGGGGATACGCAGTATTTT.

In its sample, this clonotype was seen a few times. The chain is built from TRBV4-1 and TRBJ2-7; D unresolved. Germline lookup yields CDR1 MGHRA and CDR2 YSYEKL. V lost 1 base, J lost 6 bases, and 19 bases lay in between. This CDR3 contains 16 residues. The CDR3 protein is CASSQGVLALPSEQYF. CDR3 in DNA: TGCGCCAGCAGCCAAGGTGTCTTAGCTCTCCCCTCCGAGCAGTACTTC.

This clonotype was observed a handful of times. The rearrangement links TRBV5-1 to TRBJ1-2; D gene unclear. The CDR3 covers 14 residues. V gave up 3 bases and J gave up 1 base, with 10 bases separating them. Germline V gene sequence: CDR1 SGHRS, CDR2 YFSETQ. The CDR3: CASSSLTDNYGYTF. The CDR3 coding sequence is TGCGCCAGCAGCTCCCTGACGGATAACTATGGCTACACCTTC. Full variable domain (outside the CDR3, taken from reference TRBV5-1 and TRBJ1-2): KAGVTQTPRYLIKTRGQQVTLSCSPISGHRSVSWYQQTPGQGLQFLFEYFSETQRNKGNFPGRFSGRQFSNSRSEMNVSTLELGDSALYLCASSSLTDNYGYTFGSGTRLTVV.

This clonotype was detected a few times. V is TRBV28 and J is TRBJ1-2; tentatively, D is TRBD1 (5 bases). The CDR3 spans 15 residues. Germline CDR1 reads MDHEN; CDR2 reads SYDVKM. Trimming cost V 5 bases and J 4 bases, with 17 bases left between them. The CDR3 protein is CASSLFTPGSYGYTF. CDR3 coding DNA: TGTGCCAGCAGTCTTTTTACCCCAGGGTCCTATGGCTACACCTTC.

CDR3 sequence (DNA): TGTGCCATCAGGCCGAGCACAGATACGCAGTATTTT. Its translation: CAIRPSTDTQYF. The V and J genes are TRBV10-3 and TRBJ2-3, with unresolved D. The CDR3 is made up of 12 amino acids. Trimming left V 6 bases short and J 0 bases short, with 4 bases between. Germline V gives CDR1 ENHRY, CDR2 SYGVKD.

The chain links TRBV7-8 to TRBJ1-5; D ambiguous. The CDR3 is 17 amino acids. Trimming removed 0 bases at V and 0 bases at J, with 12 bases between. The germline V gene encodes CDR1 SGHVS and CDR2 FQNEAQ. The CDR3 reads CASSLAGGLYSNQPQHF. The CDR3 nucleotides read TGTGCCAGCAGCTTAGCCGGTGGGCTCTATAGCAATCAGCCCCAGCATTTT. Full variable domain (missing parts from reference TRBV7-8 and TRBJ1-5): GAGVSQSPRYKVAKRGQDVALRCDPISGHVSLFWYQQALGQGPEFLTYFQNEAQLDKSGLPSDRFFAERPEGSVSTLKIQRTQQEDSAVYLCASSLAGGLYSNQPQHFGDGTRLSIL.

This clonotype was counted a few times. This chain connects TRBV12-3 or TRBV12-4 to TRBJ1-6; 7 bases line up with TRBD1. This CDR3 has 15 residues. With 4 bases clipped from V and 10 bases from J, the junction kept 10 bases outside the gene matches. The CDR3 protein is CASSWGQGGGSPLHF. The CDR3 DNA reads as TGTGCCAGCAGTTGGGGCCAGGGGGGAGGGTCACCCCTCCACTTT.

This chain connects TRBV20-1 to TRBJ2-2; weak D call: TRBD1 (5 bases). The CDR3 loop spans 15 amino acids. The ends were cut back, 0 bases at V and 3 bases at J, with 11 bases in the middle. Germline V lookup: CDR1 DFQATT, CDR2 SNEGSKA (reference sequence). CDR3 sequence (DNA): TGCAGTGCTAGAGATCGCAGGGTGGACACCGGGGAGCTGTTTTTT. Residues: CSARDRRVDTGELFF.

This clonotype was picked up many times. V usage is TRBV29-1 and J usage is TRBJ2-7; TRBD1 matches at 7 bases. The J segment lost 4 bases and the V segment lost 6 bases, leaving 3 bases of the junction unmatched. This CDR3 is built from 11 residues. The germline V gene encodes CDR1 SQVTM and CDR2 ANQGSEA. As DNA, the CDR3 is TGCAGCGTCACGGACAGGTACGAGCAGTACTTC. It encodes CSVTDRYEQYF.

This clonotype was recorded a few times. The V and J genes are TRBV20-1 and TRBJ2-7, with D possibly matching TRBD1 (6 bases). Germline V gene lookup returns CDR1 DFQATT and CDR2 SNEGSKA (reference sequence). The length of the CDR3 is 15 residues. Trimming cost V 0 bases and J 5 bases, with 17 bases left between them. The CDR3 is CSARDLAGVINEQYF. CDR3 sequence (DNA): TGCAGTGCTAGAGATCTGGCAGGGGTGATAAACGAGCAGTACTTC.

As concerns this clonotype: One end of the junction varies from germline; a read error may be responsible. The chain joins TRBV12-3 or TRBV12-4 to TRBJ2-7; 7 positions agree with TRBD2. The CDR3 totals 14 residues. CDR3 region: CASSAWEGSNEQYF. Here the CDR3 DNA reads TGTGCCAGCAGTGCGTGGGAGGGCTCCAACGAGCAGTACTTC.

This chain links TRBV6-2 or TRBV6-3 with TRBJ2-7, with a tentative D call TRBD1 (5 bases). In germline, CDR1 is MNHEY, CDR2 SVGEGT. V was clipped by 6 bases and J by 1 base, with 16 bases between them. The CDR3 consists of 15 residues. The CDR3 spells CASRLFPQGSYEQYF. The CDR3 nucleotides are TGTGCCAGCAGGCTCTTCCCCCAGGGATCCTACGAGCAGTACTTC.

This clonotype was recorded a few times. Here the CDR3 DNA reads TGTGCCATCAGGACTAGCGGGAGGGGCTACGAGCAGTACTTC. Encoded protein: CAIRTSGRGYEQYF. The chain has TRBV10-3 and TRBJ2-7; 14 nucleotides line up with TRBD2. The CDR3 is made up of 14 amino acids. From germline, CDR1 is ENHRY and CDR2 SYGVKD. V was clipped by 6 bases and J by 3 bases; unmatched bases: 1.

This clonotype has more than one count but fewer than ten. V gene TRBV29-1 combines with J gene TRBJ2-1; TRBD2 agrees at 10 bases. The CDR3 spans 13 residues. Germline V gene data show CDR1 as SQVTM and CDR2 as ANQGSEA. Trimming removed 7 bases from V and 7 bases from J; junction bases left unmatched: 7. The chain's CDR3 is CSGGLAAPNEQFF. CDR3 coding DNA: TGCAGCGGAGGACTAGCGGCCCCGAATGAGCAGTTCTTC.